The 31 T cell receptor beta chains presented below share a single source sample, sequenced in a study of blood T cell repertoires in COVID-19. The protocol was immunoSEQ multiplex PCR, while the TCRdb copy is restricted to in-frame clones and leaves out a portion. This sample has a few hundred thousand clones, with about 91% found just once. Sequenced sample: peripheral blood. Receptor source: a woman in her 30s with COVID-19, enrolled during active disease.

CDR3 sequence: CASSAAGGYNEQFF. CDR3 DNA: TGTGCCAGCAGCGCGGCCGGGGGCTACAATGAGCAGTTCTTC. V gene TRBV27 combines with J gene TRBJ2-1; possible D gene TRBD2, 6 bases. CDR3 length equals 14 residues. The germline V and J ends were trimmed by 6 bases and 3 bases, with 12 bases remaining between them. The germline V gene encodes CDR1 MNHEY and CDR2 SMNVEV (reference sequence).

V is TRBV19 and J is TRBJ1-2; 9 bases agree with TRBD1. Germline trimming cut 4 bases from V and 2 bases from J; bases unmatched to any gene: 5. This CDR3 is built from 15 residues. Per germline, CDR1 LNHDA and CDR2 SQIVND (reference sequence). The CDR3 region is CASSKTGQGNYGYTF. The CDR3 bases are TGTGCCAGTAGTAAGACGGGACAGGGAAACTATGGCTACACCTTC.

The chain combines TRBV19 with TRBJ1-5; D gene uncertain. CDR3 length equals 12 residues. CDR1 and CDR2 from the germline V gene are LNHDA and SQIVND (reference sequence). V lost 1 base to trimming and J lost 7 bases, with 5 bases between them. The CDR3 coding sequence is TGTGCCAGTAGTATAGCCCAGCAGCCCCAGCATTTT. It yields the protein CASSIAQQPQHF.

The chain has TRBV2 and TRBJ2-7; D is possibly TRBD2 (5 bases). The V end lost 5 bases, the J end lost 2 bases, and 16 bases lay between the germline ends. Germline CDR1 reads SNHLY; CDR2 reads FYNNEI. This CDR3 spans 15 amino acids. The CDR3 coding sequence is TGTGCCAGCAGTCTAAGGGAGTTCCGGACCTACGAGCAGTACTTC. Its translation: CASSLREFRTYEQYF. Full variable domain (remainder filled in from reference TRBV2 and TRBJ2-7): EPEVTQTPSHQVTQMGQEVILRCVPISNHLYFYWYRQILGQKVEFLVSFYNNEISEKSEIFDDQFSVERPDGSNFTLKIRSTKLEDSAMYFCASSLREFRTYEQYFGPGTRLTVT.

The V call is TRBV7-9, the J call TRBJ2-5; possibly TRBD2 for D (7 bases). The germline CDR1 and CDR2 sequences are SEHNR and FQNEAQ (reference sequence). The length of the CDR3 is 14 residues. The V gene lost 5 bases and the J gene lost 4 bases, with 14 bases spanning the gap. The CDR3 is CASSHRGGGETQYF. CDR3 nucleotide sequence: TGTGCCAGCAGCCACCGGGGAGGGGGAGAGACCCAGTACTTC.

The chain couples TRBV5-1 to TRBJ2-1; 10 bases line up with TRBD2. This CDR3 has 16 residues. Germline CDR1 and CDR2: SGHRS and YFSETQ. The junction had 8 bases not matched to a gene; V was cut back by 6 bases and J by 2 bases. This CDR3 reads CASKRTSGAPYNEQFF. The CDR3 DNA follows: TGCGCCAGCAAAAGGACTAGCGGAGCACCCTACAATGAGCAGTTCTTC.

The chain recombines TRBV4-1 with TRBJ2-3, with 9 bases lining up with TRBD1. Per the germline V gene, CDR1 is MGHRA and CDR2 is YSYEKL. V was clipped by 1 base and J by 4 bases; unmatched bases: 3. This CDR3 comprises 15 residues. The CDR3 region has the DNA TGCGCCAGCAGCCAAGGGGACAGGGTTGCAGATACGCAGTATTTT. Translation: CASSQGDRVADTQYF.

V is TRBV19 and J is TRBJ1-1, with a possible D match to TRBD1 (6 bases). This CDR3 has 15 residues. The V end was cut by 6 bases, the J end by 0 bases, with 14 bases between. The germline CDR1 and CDR2 sequences are LNHDA and SQIVND (reference sequence). The DNA of the CDR3 is TGTGCCAGTAGGCCGGGGACACTCATGAACACTGAAGCTTTCTTT. Translation gives CASRPGTLMNTEAFF.

The chain uses TRBV6-1 and TRBJ1-4; maybe TRBD1 (6 bases). V lost 2 bases and J lost 1, with 8 bases in between. The CDR3 covers 15 residues. Germline-derived CDR1 and CDR2 are MNHNS and SASEGT. CDR3 amino acids: CASSEWGLTNEKLFF. The CDR3, as DNA: TGTGCCAGCAGTGAATGGGGGCTAACTAATGAAAAACTGTTTTTT.

The chain couples TRBV2 to TRBJ2-1, with D unresolved. The CDR3 runs 15 residues. CDR1 and CDR2 (germline): SNHLY, FYNNEI. Deletions cut 2 bases from V and 8 bases from J, with 16 bases between. CDR3 coding DNA: TGTGCCAGCAGTGAAACGTTTCCTAATCTAGATGAGCAGTTCTTC. The encoded protein is CASSETFPNLDEQFF.

The chain couples TRBV19 to TRBJ2-3; possibly TRBD1 for D (6 bases). Germline CDR1 is LNHDA and CDR2 is SQIVND (reference sequence). This CDR3 is 16 amino acids long. V shed 4 bases and J shed 4 bases, with 18 bases lying between them. The chain's CDR3 is CASSNRRVGAADTQYF. The DNA of the CDR3 is TGTGCCAGTAGTAACCGGCGCGTGGGGGCGGCAGATACGCAGTATTTT.

The J gene is TRBJ1-2, the V gene TRBV6-5; TRBD1 matches 7 bases. This CDR3 comprises 13 residues. V shed 2 bases and J 5 bases; nucleotides not matched to a gene: 2. Germline V gene sequence: CDR1 MNHEY, CDR2 SVGAGI. CDR3 amino acids: CASSYTGEYGYTF. CDR3 in DNA: TGTGCCAGCAGTTACACAGGGGAATATGGCTACACCTTC.

This chain uses TRBV4-2 with TRBJ1-2, with a weak D call TRBD1 (6 bases). This CDR3 is built from 16 residues. V lost 0 bases and J 2 bases, leaving 13 bases between the germline ends. CDR1 LGHNA and CDR2 YNFKEQ come from the germline V gene. As DNA, the CDR3 is TGTGCCAGCAGCCAAGAGTCAGGGGAGGGAAACTATGGCTACACCTTC. Its protein product is CASSQESGEGNYGYTF.

This chain links TRBV6-2 or TRBV6-3 with TRBJ1-2, with D unclear. The CDR3 loop spans 13 amino acids. CDR1 is MNHEY and CDR2 is SVGEGT in the germline V gene. V lost 2 bases to trimming and J lost 7 bases, with 11 bases between them. The CDR3 DNA reads TGTGCCAGCAGTTACCACCGGTCGGGTGGCTACACCTTC. It yields the protein CASSYHRSGGYTF.

The V call is TRBV6-5, the J call TRBJ1-2; 9 nucleotides agree with TRBD1. Germline assignment: CDR1 MNHEY and CDR2 SVGAGI. With 2 bases clipped from V and 4 bases from J, the junction kept 5 bases outside the gene matches. The CDR3 spans 15 residues. The CDR3 DNA sequence: TGTGCCAGCAGTTACGCCACAGGGGGCGTCTATGGCTACACCTTC. Residues: CASSYATGGVYGYTF.

V gene TRBV7-9 combines with J gene TRBJ2-1; TRBD2 agrees at 8 bases. V lost 8 bases to trimming and J lost 5 bases; unmatched junction nucleotides: 8. This CDR3 has 14 residues. Germline CDR1 is SEHNR and CDR2 is FQNEAQ (reference sequence). The CDR3: CASRERGPNNEQFF. The CDR3 DNA sequence: TGTGCCAGCCGGGAGCGGGGGCCAAACAATGAGCAGTTCTTC. Supplemented by reference TRBV7-9 and TRBJ2-1, the full variable domain reads DTGVSQNPRHKITKRGQNVTFRCDPISEHNRLYWYRQTLGQGPEFLTYFQNEAQLEKSRLLSDRFSAERPKGSFSTLEIQRTEQGDSAMYLCASRERGPNNEQFFGPGTRLTVL.

The chain links TRBV30 to TRBJ2-7; 14 nucleotides match TRBD2. The trim removed 4 bases at V and 4 bases at J, leaving 9 bases unmatched. Germline V gene lookup returns CDR1 GTSNPN and CDR2 SVGIG (reference sequence). This CDR3 region has 16 residues. The CDR3 spells CAWTAPGTSGRYEQYF. CDR3 nucleotide sequence: TGTGCCTGGACTGCCCCCGGGACTAGCGGGAGATACGAGCAGTACTTC.

The CDR3, as DNA: TGTGCCAGTAATCGACGGGGTAATGAAAAACTGTTTTTT. Amino acid sequence: CASNRRGNEKLFF. This chain joins TRBV19 and TRBJ1-4, with D unresolved. The CDR3 is made up of 13 amino acids. V gave up 7 bases and J gave up 4 bases, with 10 bases separating them. Germline CDR1 reads LNHDA; CDR2 reads SQIVND (reference sequence). Looking up the rest from reference TRBV19 and TRBJ1-4 gives the full variable domain: DGGITQSPKYLFRKEGQNVTLSCEQNLNHDAMYWYRQDPGQGLRLIYYSQIVNDFQKGDIAEGYSVSREKKESFPLTVTSAQKNPTAFYLCASNRRGNEKLFFGSGTQLSVL.

The V call is TRBV28, the J call TRBJ1-1, with TRBD1 matching over 8 bases. The CDR3 consists of 13 residues. CDR1 MDHEN and CDR2 SYDVKM come from the germline V gene. J gave up 4 bases and V 7 bases, and 5 bases lay outside the gene matches. CDR3 amino acids: CASTTQGGTEAFF. CDR3 nucleotide sequence: TGTGCCAGCACCACACAGGGGGGCACTGAAGCTTTCTTT.

The rearrangement joins TRBV7-2 to TRBJ2-2, with TRBD2 matching 13 bases. The germline gives CDR1 SGHTA, CDR2 FQGNSA. V shed 5 bases and J 7 bases; nucleotides not matched to a gene: 7. The CDR3 is made up of 16 amino acids. In nucleotides, the CDR3 is TGTGCCAGCAGCACTAGCGGGGGGGAAATCTACGGGGAGCTGTTTTTT. Its protein is CASSTSGGEIYGELFF.

V usage is TRBV4-2 and J usage is TRBJ1-1; D remains ambiguous. The germline CDR1 and CDR2 sequences are LGHNA and YNFKEQ. The CDR3 has 13 amino acids. V was pared by 1 base and J by 4 bases, with 7 bases between. CDR3 in amino acids: CASSQGLGTEAFF. The CDR3 DNA sequence: TGTGCCAGCAGCCAAGGGCTTGGCACTGAAGCTTTCTTT.

As DNA, the CDR3 is TGCAGTGCTAGAGGCAGTGAAAAACTGTTTTTT. This encodes CSARGSEKLFF. V gene TRBV20-1 combines with J gene TRBJ1-4; D gene ambiguous. V was pared by 1 base and J by 7 bases, with 4 bases between. Germline CDR1 and CDR2: DFQATT and SNEGSKA (reference sequence). The CDR3 has 11 residues.

This clone was observed once. V usage is TRBV5-8 and J usage is TRBJ2-1; 12 positions agree with TRBD1. V shed 3 bases and J 8 bases; nucleotides not matched to a gene: 9. CDR1 is SGHTS, CDR2 YDEGEE, per germline. The CDR3 extends over 16 amino acids. The CDR3 DNA reads as TGTGCCAGCAGCTGGGGGCCGGGACAGGGGGCCTATGAGCAGTTCTTC. Translated, it gives CASSWGPGQGAYEQFF.

The rearrangement links TRBV7-2 to TRBJ2-7; D may be TRBD2 (5 bases). Germline CDR1 and CDR2: SGHTA and FQGNSA. This CDR3 is 12 amino acids long. Trimming cost V 5 bases and J 3 bases, with 8 bases left between them. CDR3 region: CASSRGGYEQYF. The CDR3 DNA reads TGTGCCAGCAGCCGAGGAGGCTACGAGCAGTACTTC.

The rearrangement uses TRBV7-2 and TRBJ2-7; possibly TRBD2 for D (5 bases). V lost 1 base to trimming and J lost 7 bases, with 14 bases between them. This CDR3 is built from 14 residues. Germline V gives CDR1 SGHTA, CDR2 FQGNSA. The CDR3 nucleotides are TGTGCCAGCAGCTTAGGACCGGGGTCGGGTGAGCAGTACTTC. This codes for CASSLGPGSGEQYF.

V usage is TRBV6-5 and J usage is TRBJ1-6; D not resolved. This CDR3 has 13 residues. Per the germline V gene, CDR1 is MNHEY and CDR2 is SVGAGI. Trimming took off 7 bases at V and 3 bases at J, with 7 bases between the two ends. Here the CDR3 DNA reads TGTGCCAGCACGAGGCACTATAATTCACCCCTCCACTTT. Its protein is CASTRHYNSPLHF.

The rearrangement joins TRBV5-4 to TRBJ1-2; a weak D match, TRBD1 (6 bases). V was trimmed by 6 bases and J by 7 bases, leaving 16 bases between them. Germline loops: CDR1 SGHNT, CDR2 YYREEE (reference sequence). This CDR3 comprises 13 residues. The CDR3 region has the DNA TGTGCCAGCATGTTTGGGGGCCAAGGTGGCTACACCTTC. This gives the protein CASMFGGQGGYTF.

This clone was recorded a few times. J is TRBJ1-1 and V is TRBV5-1, with D maybe TRBD1 (5 bases). CDR1 and CDR2 from the germline V gene are SGHRS and YFSETQ. Trimming cost V 6 bases and J 0 bases, with 9 bases left between them. The CDR3 extends over 13 amino acids. The CDR3 DNA is TGCGCCAGCACCGGGGGAATGAACACTGAAGCTTTCTTT. Its translation: CASTGGMNTEAFF.

The rearrangement uses TRBV19 and TRBJ1-1; TRBD1 aligns across 8 bases. Germline loops: CDR1 LNHDA, CDR2 SQIVND (reference sequence). CDR3 length: 14 residues. After removal of 5 bases from V and 6 bases from J, the junction contained 8 bases not matched to a gene. CDR3 DNA: TGTGCCAGTAGTTACAGGGGGACTGGGGCTGAAGCTTTCTTT. Translating gives CASSYRGTGAEAFF.

The V and J genes are TRBV24-1 and TRBJ2-3, with 8 positions matching TRBD2. Losses at the gene ends were 4 bases for V and 3 bases for J; bases not matched to a gene: 11. Germline assignment: CDR1 KGHDR and CDR2 SFDVKD. The CDR3 consists of 17 residues. The CDR3 DNA follows: TGTGCCACCAGTGACCCCTCGGGGGGCGGGGGGACAGATACGCAGTATTTT. Translation: CATSDPSGGGGTDTQYF.

The chain is built from TRBV19 and TRBJ2-1; the D gene is possibly TRBD1 (5 bases). The CDR3 length is 15 residues. V was shortened by 3 bases and J by 12 bases, with 21 bases between the two germline ends. CDR1 and CDR2 from the germline V gene are LNHDA and SQIVND (reference sequence). The CDR3: CASSILAGMTVGQFF. For the CDR3, the DNA is TGTGCCAGTAGTATTCTGGCAGGGATGACCGTAGGGCAGTTCTTC. The variable domain in full, with the rest retrieved from reference TRBV19 and TRBJ2-1, is DGGITQSPKYLFRKEGQNVTLSCEQNLNHDAMYWYRQDPGQGLRLIYYSQIVNDFQKGDIAEGYSVSREKKESFPLTVTSAQKNPTAFYLCASSILAGMTVGQFFGPGTRLTVL.